The clone carrying this TCR beta chain was seen repeatedly, ten times or more. From RNA transcripts, TCR beta CDR3 regions were amplified. HTBI primers were the set used in a first-round RT-PCR of the TCR CDR3. TCRdb re-called the multiplex PCR reads with MiXCR, one entry per CDR3 protein. The sample holds around 540,000 distinct CDR3 sequences, around 42% seen once. The data stem from a study of T cells in Graves' hyperthyroidism and ophthalmopathy. Germline CDR1 is SGHTA and CDR2 is FQGNSA. The CDR3 is made up of 15 amino acids. V was shortened by 5 bases and J by 3 bases, with 17 bases between the two germline ends.

The clonotype originates from a woman younger than 30 with Graves' hyperthyroidism. This chain uses TRBV7-2 with TRBJ2-7; D possibly corresponds to TRBD2 (5 bases). Sequenced sample: peripheral blood or thyroid tissue (not recorded which). The CDR3, as DNA: TGTGCCAGCAGCACGGACTCTTATCCGCACTACGAGCAGTACTTC. Its protein is CASSTDSYPHYEQYF.